The source of this TCR beta chain is a study of human thymus T cells (TCRdb year 2020). About the investigation overall: The study described the TCR alpha and beta repertoires in about eight infant thymus samples and a handful of matching peripheral blood samples. The cohort included about 6 male and two female infants, with donor ages spanning 7 to 244 days.

Thymus tissue was collected as surgical resects that were removed during corrective cardiac surgery. In Finland, the donors were immunologically healthy infants who were having open corrective cardiac surgery for congenital heart defects. Thymocytes were freed from the tissue by mechanical means and kept at -70 degrees C as pellets of roughly 10-32 million cells. A QIAsymphony instrument was used to extract genomic DNA from the frozen cell pellets. This clone was detected a few times. Which antigen it targets is not known. No per-base quality is available; no much larger clone lies one base away. The CDR3 covers 16 residues, taking in both the cysteine and the phenylalanine. Left in the record is the CDR3 DNA by itself, 48 bases read in frame from the first base. CDR1 and CDR2, looked up from the germline V gene, are SGHVS and FNYEAQ. Here V drops 5 bases and J drops 2 bases, and the junction holds 5 bases not matched to any gene.

Overall results and qualifications from the work: On average, thymus samples gave 750,000 to 950,000 unique TCRB clonotypes, whereas blood samples gave roughly 80,000. Usage of V and J gene segments appeared to be biased in both the thymic and the peripheral blood repertoires. The related research found that thymic TCR repertoires overlapped highly between unrelated individuals.

TCRB and TCRAD loci were amplified from a standardized quantity of quality-controlled genomic DNA using the immunoSEQ multiplex PCR assay. The amplicons covered the V(D)J region and were long enough to include the CDR3 and to identify the V and J genes. Through the commercial immunoSEQ service, the amplicons were sequenced on an Illumina platform. The authors' pipeline ran thus. Corrections for primer bias and sequencing errors followed previously described methods, while TCRAD and TCRB definitions were based on the IMGT database. immunoSEQ Analyzer 3.0 and VDJTools were used for repertoire analysis, which covered basic statistics, V/J segment usage, diversity estimates, rarefaction and pairwise overlap. Diversity was estimated with Chao1, ChaoE, Efron-Thisted, Shannon and inverse Simpson indices, and also on datasets down-sampled to the smallest sample. Repertoire overlap used strict matching of CDR3 nucleotide sequence, V gene and J gene, with Jaccard-based multidimensional scaling clustering. The immuneACCESS repertoire file appears here via TCRdb, limited to in-frame rearrangements. These files lack a portion of the clones; in checked studies, under half of the deficit traces to unresolved V genes, and the cause of the others is not known. V and J calls and clone size come straight from that table; D and trimming were deduced from the DNA. Within this sample are 65,000 to 90,000 clones, with about 95% of them counted one time only. Around 0.037% of the sample is held by the ten biggest clonotypes.

The sequence was collected from a girl under three years old with a congenital heart defect but otherwise immunologically healthy. Here the chain combines TRBV7-6 and TRBJ2-6; 8 of the junction bases match TRBD1. Material for sequencing was thymus tissue. The DNA is TGTGCCAGCAGCCGGGACAGGTCACCTGGGGCCAACGTCCTGACTTTC. Translated, it gives CASSRDRSPGANVLTF. The entire variable domain, with the stretches around the CDR3 drawn from the reference TRBV7-6 and TRBJ2-6 proteins, is GAGVSQSPRYKVTKRGQDVALRCDPISGHVSLYWYRQALGQGPEFLTYFNYEAQQDKSGLPNDRFSAERPEGSISTLTIQRTEQRDSAMYRCASSRDRSPGANVLTFGAGSRLTVL.